Presented here are 18 T cell receptor beta chains from one specimen sequenced in a study of T cell responses to AZD1222 COVID-19 vaccine. Only in-frame clones appear in the TCRdb table, and some are missing; sequencing was by immunoSEQ multiplex PCR. The table includes 120,000 to 150,000 clones, about 87% detected once. The sample was peripheral blood, taken on day 0 of AZD1222 vaccination. These receptors were taken from an adult in good health.

This clone has more than one count but fewer than ten. The chain combines TRBV7-9 with TRBJ2-2; 7 positions agree with TRBD1. Trimming took 2 bases from V and 2 from J; bases not matched to a gene: 5. This CDR3 region has 16 residues. Per the germline V gene, CDR1 is SEHNR and CDR2 is FQNEAQ (reference sequence). The CDR3 region is CASSLRQGINTGELFF. The CDR3 nucleotides are TGTGCCAGCAGCTTAAGACAGGGTATTAACACCGGGGAGCTGTTTTTT.

The chain uses TRBV23-1 and TRBJ1-4, with 9 bases that match TRBD1. TRBV23-1 is reported as an ORF; its role is uncertain. This CDR3 contains 18 residues. With 6 bases clipped from V and 4 bases from J, the junction kept 15 bases outside the gene matches. The DNA for the CDR3 is TGCGCCAGCAGCCTCCCATTCACCGGGACAGGGAGTAATGAAAAACTGTTTTTT. Amino acids: CASSLPFTGTGSNEKLFF.

This chain links TRBV5-1 with TRBJ1-2; 8 bases fit TRBD1. Germline trimming cut 0 bases from V and 4 bases from J; bases unmatched to any gene: 2. The CDR3 sequence is 14 residues long. Germline loops: CDR1 SGHRS, CDR2 YFSETQ. The CDR3 coding sequence is TGCGCCAGCAGCTTGGATACAGGGGGCTATGGCTACACCTTC. Its translation is CASSLDTGGYGYTF.

The chain uses TRBV5-5 and TRBJ1-3; D not certain. The germline CDR1 and CDR2 sequences are SGHKS and YYEKEE (reference sequence). V gave up 4 bases and J gave up 5 bases, with 10 bases separating them. CDR3 size: 13 residues. DNA for the CDR3: TGTGCCAGCAGCATGAAAGACAGAAACACCATATATTTT. It encodes CASSMKDRNTIYF. Together with reference TRBV5-5 and TRBJ1-3, the CDR3 gives the full variable domain: DAGVTQSPTHLIKTRGQQVTLRCSPISGHKSVSWYQQVLGQGPQFIFQYYEKEERGRGNFPDRFSARQFPNYSSELNVNALLLGDSALYLCASSMKDRNTIYFGEGSWLTVV.

The chain employs TRBV14 and TRBJ1-3; D gene unclear. Trimming cost V 1 base and J 5 bases, with 9 bases left between them. The CDR3 spans 14 residues. Germline-derived CDR1 and CDR2 are SGHDN and FVKESK. The CDR3 region is CASSQGGNRNTIYF. The CDR3 DNA follows: TGTGCCAGCAGCCAAGGTGGAAATCGAAACACCATATATTTT.

The V call is TRBV28, the J call TRBJ1-1; weak D call: TRBD1 (6 bases). Between the trimmed V and J ends, which lost 5 bases and 5 bases, there was a span of 18 bases. Germline CDR1 is MDHEN and CDR2 is SYDVKM. The CDR3 totals 15 residues. The CDR3, as DNA: TGTGCCAGCAGTGCGGGGGCGAGGGTTTTGACTGAAGCTTTCTTT. Residues: CASSAGARVLTEAFF.

The V gene is TRBV7-6, the J gene TRBJ2-3; 8 nucleotides line up with TRBD1. This CDR3 is built from 16 residues. CDR1 and CDR2 from the germline V gene are SGHVS and FNYEAQ. With V trimmed by 4 bases and J by 3 bases, 9 bases remained unmatched. As DNA, the CDR3 is TGTGCCAGCAGCTGGCAGGGGGCTGAGAATACAGATACGCAGTATTTT. It encodes CASSWQGAENTDTQYF.

V is TRBV5-4 and J is TRBJ1-2; D possibly corresponds to TRBD1 (6 bases). CDR1 and CDR2 (germline): SGHNT, YYREEE (reference sequence). This CDR3 has 12 residues. V dropped 10 bases and J dropped 6 bases, with 16 bases sitting between them. Here the CDR3 reads CAGAGGGDGYTF. For the CDR3, the DNA is TGTGCCGGGGCCGGGGGGGGCGATGGCTACACCTTC.

This sequence joins TRBV14 and TRBJ2-7, with D possibly TRBD1 on 5 matching bases. V was clipped by 0 bases and J by 5 bases, with 20 bases between them. The germline V gene has CDR1 SGHDN and CDR2 FVKESK. The CDR3 extends over 17 amino acids. The CDR3 DNA reads as TGTGCCAGCAGCCAAGACGTTATGTGGGGCTTTGCGCACGAGCAGTACTTC. This translates into CASSQDVMWGFAHEQYF.

The CDR3, as DNA: TGTGCCAGCTCGGATCTGGGAGGGAAAAACAATGAGCAGTTCTTC. This gives the protein CASSDLGGKNNEQFF. The chain employs TRBV7-9 and TRBJ2-1; 7 bases are a match to TRBD2. After removal of 8 bases from V and 5 bases from J, the junction contained 12 bases not matched to a gene. Germline V gene lookup returns CDR1 SEHNR and CDR2 FQNEAQ (reference sequence). The CDR3 extends over 15 amino acids.

The CDR3 DNA is TGTGCCAGCAGCCAATGGACAGGGAAAGCGAACACTGAAGCTTTCTTT. Residues: CASSQWTGKANTEAFF. The rearrangement joins TRBV7-2 to TRBJ1-1, with 8 bases lining up with TRBD1. The J segment lost 1 base and the V segment lost 5 bases, leaving 9 bases of the junction unmatched. CDR3 length: 16 residues. The germline gives CDR1 SGHTA, CDR2 FQGNSA.

This sequence joins TRBV7-9 and TRBJ2-7; 10 bases fit TRBD1. This CDR3 comprises 15 residues. The V gene end was trimmed by 5 bases and the J gene end by 5 bases; junction bases not matched to a gene: 9. From germline, CDR1 is SEHNR and CDR2 FQNEAQ (reference sequence). CDR3 nucleotides: TGTGCCAGCAGCACCCCGGGACAGGGGTTCAACGAGCAGTACTTC. Translated, it gives CASSTPGQGFNEQYF.

V gene TRBV30 combines with J gene TRBJ1-3; D is ambiguous. The length of the CDR3 is 15 residues. Trimming stripped 0 bases from V and 0 bases from J, with 9 bases between. The germline V gene encodes CDR1 GTSNPN and CDR2 SVGIG (reference sequence). The CDR3 bases are TGTGCCTGGAGTGTACGGGAAAGCTCTGGAAACACCATATATTTT. This sequence encodes CAWSVRESSGNTIYF. The full variable domain, its missing parts supplied by reference TRBV30 and TRBJ1-3, is SQTIHQWPATLVQPVGSPLSLECTVEGTSNPNLYWYRQAAGRGLQLLFYSVGIGQISSEVPQNLSASRPQDRQFILSSKKLLLSDSGFYLCAWSVRESSGNTIYFGEGSWLTVV.

This chain connects TRBV19 to TRBJ1-5; D is ambiguous. This CDR3 has 15 amino acids. From germline, CDR1 is LNHDA and CDR2 SQIVND (reference sequence). V was shortened by 3 bases and J by 4 bases, with 13 bases between the two germline ends. The CDR3 spells CASSMTTRGNQPQHF. The CDR3 coding sequence is TGTGCCAGTAGTATGACGACAAGAGGGAATCAGCCCCAGCATTTT.

V gene TRBV5-5 combines with J gene TRBJ1-2; D unresolved. Per germline, CDR1 SGHKS and CDR2 YYEKEE (reference sequence). V was clipped by 4 bases and J by 12 bases, with 16 bases between them. The CDR3 is made up of 12 amino acids. The CDR3 loop is CASSPGMGRDTF. The CDR3 DNA reads as TGTGCCAGCAGCCCTGGTATGGGAAGGGACACCTTC.

V usage is TRBV6-5 and J usage is TRBJ2-1; D gene ambiguous. Trimming left V 5 bases short and J 6 bases short, with 11 bases between. Per the germline V gene, CDR1 is MNHEY and CDR2 is SVGAGI. This CDR3 has 13 amino acids. The CDR3, as DNA: TGTGCCAGCAGTCCCCCAAAGGGCAATGAGCAGTTCTTC. Translation: CASSPPKGNEQFF.

The chain joins TRBV12-3 or TRBV12-4 to TRBJ2-5, with D perhaps TRBD1 (6 bases). The CDR3 is 13 amino acids. Trimming cost V 6 bases and J 4 bases, with 12 bases left between them. CDR3 loop: CASRGTGRETQYF. The CDR3 DNA reads TGTGCCAGCAGGGGAACAGGGCGAGAGACCCAGTACTTC.

This chain joins TRBV19 and TRBJ2-7; possibly TRBD2 for D (6 bases). Germline CDR1 is LNHDA and CDR2 is SQIVND (reference sequence). Between the trimmed V and J ends, which lost 11 bases and 0 bases, there was a span of 17 bases. This CDR3 is built from 14 residues. The CDR3 sequence is CAGSNREFSYEQYF. CDR3 DNA sequence: TGTGCCGGCAGCAACCGGGAGTTCTCCTACGAGCAGTACTTC.